These 25 T cell receptor beta chains came from one sample sequenced in a study of shared clonotypes between healthy human individuals (dated by TCRdb to the early 2020s). Library construction relied on the immunoSEQ multiplex PCR assay. Held by TCRdb, this immuneACCESS table contains in-frame sequences only and omits some clones. Under half of the omission traces to an unresolved V gene where checked; the cause of the rest is unknown. The sample has roughly 1 million clones on record, about 70% of them singletons. The top ten hold approximately 1.5% of the sample. The sample comprised memory CD4+ T cells sorted from blood. Taken with the paper, the label for cell subset or site translates to: CD45RA-negative fraction. The receptors stem from a man between 18 and 29 years old in good health.

The J gene is TRBJ2-3, the V gene TRBV11-2; the D is unclear. V lost 6 bases to trimming and J lost 5 bases, with 6 bases between them. Germline assignment: CDR1 SGHAT and CDR2 FQNNGV. The CDR3 runs to 11 residues. For the CDR3, the DNA is TGTGCCAGCAGGTCGATAGATACGCAGTATTTT. Translating gives CASRSIDTQYF. The whole variable domain, filled in from reference TRBV11-2 and TRBJ2-3, reads EAGVAQSPRYKIIEKRQSVAFWCNPISGHATLYWYQQILGQGPKLLIQFQNNGVVDDSQLPKDRFSAERLKGVDSTLKIQPAKLEDSAVYLCASRSIDTQYFGPGTRLTVL.

This sequence joins TRBV5-4 and TRBJ1-1, with 9 bases fitting TRBD1. Germline assignment: CDR1 SGHNT and CDR2 YYREEE (reference sequence). V shed 0 bases, J shed 1 base, and the junction held 1 base outside the gene matches. The CDR3 has 15 residues. CDR3 sequence: CASSLGQGGNTEAFF. CDR3 DNA: TGTGCCAGCAGCTTGGGACAGGGGGGGAACACTGAAGCTTTCTTT.

The chain carries TRBV18 and TRBJ1-1; D call uncertain. From germline, CDR1 is KGHSH and CDR2 LQKENI. Trimming removed 6 bases at V and 1 base at J, with 9 bases between. The CDR3 contains 13 residues. DNA for the CDR3: TGTGCCAGCTCTTCTACTCAGAACACTGAAGCTTTCTTT. Translation gives CASSSTQNTEAFF.

V is TRBV11-3 and J is TRBJ2-6; TRBD1 aligns across 10 bases. Germline CDR1 SGHNT, CDR2 YENEEA. J gave up 1 base and V 8 bases, and 11 bases lay outside the gene matches. The CDR3 covers 18 residues. CDR3 protein: CASFNRDRGFSGANVLTF. In DNA form, the CDR3 reads TGTGCCAGCTTCAACCGGGACAGGGGATTTTCTGGGGCCAACGTCCTGACTTTC.

About this clone: Germline is not matched at one junction end, which may reflect a read error. This sequence joins TRBV19 and TRBJ1-5, with 8 bases that match TRBD1. The CDR3 is 16 amino acids. Germline CDR1 reads LNHDA; CDR2 reads SQIVND (reference sequence). The CDR3 loop reads CASTSLGRGRHQPQHF. In DNA, the CDR3 is TGTGCCAGTACCTCCTTAGGCAGGGGGCGGCATCAGCCTCAGCATTTT.

About this clone itself: A much larger clone lies a single base off, so this may be a read error. The genes are TRBV7-9 and TRBJ2-3; 9 bases agree with TRBD1. This CDR3 has 14 amino acids. Looked up from germline, CDR1 is SEHNR and CDR2 is FQNEAQ (reference sequence). The CDR3 DNA reads TGTGCCGGCAGCTTAGACAGGGGGACAGATACGCAGTATTTT. Translating gives CAGSLDRGTDTQYF. The variable domain in full, completed from reference TRBV7-9 and TRBJ2-3, reads DTGVSQNPRHKITKRGQNVTFRCDPISEHNRLYWYRQTLGQGPEFLTYFQNEAQLEKSRLLSDRFSAERPKGSFSTLEIQRTEQGDSAMYLCAGSLDRGTDTQYFGPGTRLTVL.

This clone was seen a single time. The J gene is TRBJ1-1, the V gene TRBV7-2; D not certain. Deletions cut 1 base from V and 10 bases from J, with 13 bases between. This CDR3 has 13 amino acids. Germline V gene sequence: CDR1 SGHTA, CDR2 FQGNSA. CDR3 sequence (DNA): TGTGCCAGCAGCTTAGTTCTTGGGGAGGGAGCTTTCTTT. Protein product: CASSLVLGEGAFF. Full variable domain (rest looked up from reference TRBV7-2 and TRBJ1-1): GAGVSQSPSNKVTEKGKDVELRCDPISGHTALYWYRQSLGQGLEFLIYFQGNSAPDKSGLPSDRFSAERTGGSVSTLTIQRTQQEDSAVYLCASSLVLGEGAFFGQGTRLTVV.

The CDR3 nucleotides are TGTGCCAGCAGCCCCCTAAAGTCTAGCGGGATCGGGGAGCTGTTTTTT. This translates into CASSPLKSSGIGELFF. The chain joins TRBV14 to TRBJ2-2, with 9 bases identical to TRBD2. The CDR3 length is 16 residues. Germline V gene data show CDR1 as SGHDN and CDR2 as FVKESK. Trimming cost V 4 bases and J 7 bases; bases outside gene matches: 10. The full variable domain, completed using reference TRBV14 and TRBJ2-2, is EAGVTQFPSHSVIEKGQTVTLRCDPISGHDNLYWYRRVMGKEIKFLLHFVKESKQDESGMPNNRFLAERTGGTYSTLKVQPAELEDSGVYFCASSPLKSSGIGELFFGEGSRLTVL.

V gene TRBV4-1 combines with J gene TRBJ1-2; TRBD1 is a possible D gene (5 bases). V was clipped by 4 bases and J by 2 bases, with 11 bases between them. The CDR3 is 14 residues long. CDR1 is MGHRA, CDR2 YSYEKL, per germline. DNA of the CDR3: TGCGCCAGCAGCCCCAGGGACGGAAACTATGGCTACACCTTC. Translation: CASSPRDGNYGYTF.

V and J are TRBV28 and TRBJ2-3; 7 bases match TRBD1. CDR1 is MDHEN and CDR2 is SYDVKM in the germline V gene. The V gene end was trimmed by 6 bases and the J gene end by 4 bases; junction bases not matched to a gene: 13. The CDR3 sequence is 16 residues long. The CDR3 DNA is TGTGCCAGCAGCGGGACAGTGATGGGGCGGGCAGATACGCAGTATTTT. It specifies CASSGTVMGRADTQYF. Full variable domain (missing parts from reference TRBV28 and TRBJ2-3): DVKVTQSSRYLVKRTGEKVFLECVQDMDHENMFWYRQDPGLGLRLIYFSYDVKMKEKGDIPEGYSVSREKKERFSLILESASTNQTSMYLCASSGTVMGRADTQYFGPGTRLTVL.

V gene TRBV6-1 combines with J gene TRBJ1-1; maybe TRBD1 (5 bases). The V gene lost 6 bases and the J gene lost 11 bases, with 25 bases spanning the gap. Germline assignment: CDR1 MNHNS and CDR2 SASEGT. The CDR3 consists of 15 residues. Here the CDR3 reads CASSQPLRGQTAAFF. The CDR3 coding sequence is TGTGCCAGCAGCCAACCCCTTCGGGGCCAAACTGCTGCTTTCTTT.

The genes are TRBV12-5 and TRBJ2-7; 12 nucleotides align to TRBD1. Germline V lookup: CDR1 LGHNT, CDR2 FRNRAP. The CDR3 contains 16 residues. The trim removed 6 bases at V and 7 bases at J, leaving 13 bases unmatched. The CDR3 spells CASGQELGQGAREQYF. The CDR3, as DNA: TGTGCTAGTGGACAAGAGTTGGGACAGGGGGCGCGTGAGCAGTACTTC.

The chain is built from TRBV21-1 and TRBJ2-4; TRBD1, as called in the table, went unchecked against the DNA. TRBV21-1 is assigned pseudogene status. The CDR3 is 17 residues long. CDR3 in DNA: TGTGCCAGCAGCAAATGGGCAGGGAACGGAACCAAAAACATTCAGTACTTC. As protein: CASSKWAGNGTKNIQYF.

This chain connects TRBV7-2 to TRBJ1-6, with 8 nucleotides matching TRBD1. The CDR3 is made up of 19 amino acids. V was clipped by 0 bases and J by 1 base; unmatched bases: 8. The V gene's germline CDR1 is SGHTA and CDR2 FQGNSA. CDR3 sequence: CASSLALRDRSSYNSPLHF. The DNA for the CDR3 is TGTGCCAGCAGCTTAGCTCTTCGGGACAGGTCGTCCTATAATTCACCCCTCCACTTT.

This chain joins TRBV5-1 and TRBJ2-1; a weak D match, TRBD1 (6 bases). Germline CDR1 reads SGHRS; CDR2 reads YFSETQ. The CDR3 contains 15 residues. V lost 2 bases and J 4 bases, leaving 13 bases between the germline ends. The CDR3 DNA is TGCGCCAGCAGCTTACAGGGATTGGGATACAATGAGCAGTTCTTC. Encoded protein: CASSLQGLGYNEQFF.

V gene TRBV7-2 combines with J gene TRBJ2-7; 7 nucleotides agree with TRBD1. This CDR3 region has 18 residues. In germline, CDR1 is SGHTA, CDR2 FQGNSA. V was clipped by 2 bases and J by 0 bases; unmatched bases: 13. CDR3 protein: CASSLYFRGQISSYEQYF. The CDR3, as DNA: TGTGCCAGCAGCTTATATTTTAGGGGACAGATTAGCTCCTACGAGCAGTACTTC.

This clone is a singleton in its sample. The V call is TRBV9, the J call TRBJ2-7; the D gene is possibly TRBD2 (5 bases). The V and J ends lost 0 bases and 8 bases respectively, with 12 bases between them. CDR1 SGDLS and CDR2 YYNGEE come from the germline V gene. The CDR3 spans 13 residues. The CDR3 spells CASSVAFGEQQYF. DNA of the CDR3: TGTGCCAGCAGCGTAGCCTTCGGGGAGCAGCAGTACTTC.

The genes are TRBV5-1 and TRBJ2-7, with D maybe TRBD2 (6 bases). In germline, CDR1 is SGHRS, CDR2 YFSETQ. V lost 2 bases, J lost 5 bases, and 17 bases lay in between. The CDR3 consists of 15 residues. In nucleotides, the CDR3 is TGCGCCAGCAGCTTTAACGTAGTTGGAGGGGACGAGCAGTACTTC. Protein: CASSFNVVGGDEQYF.

The rearrangement links TRBV7-2 to TRBJ2-1; 7 bases match TRBD2. Germline V gives CDR1 SGHTA, CDR2 FQGNSA. This CDR3 contains 16 residues. Trimming cost V 2 bases and J 0 bases; bases outside gene matches: 4. The CDR3 nucleotides are TGTGCCAGCAGCTTACGCACTAGCGTCTCCTACAATGAGCAGTTCTTC. Its translation is CASSLRTSVSYNEQFF.

In this sample, this clone turned up once. The chain is built from TRBV7-2 and TRBJ2-7; D possibly uses TRBD1 or TRBD2 (5 bases each). Deletions cut 5 bases from V and 1 base from J, with 9 bases between. CDR1 is SGHTA, CDR2 FQGNSA, per germline. The CDR3 runs to 13 residues. The CDR3 spells CASSRGPSYEQYF. The CDR3 DNA is TGTGCCAGCAGCAGGGGACCATCCTACGAGCAGTACTTC. The complete variable domain, with remaining parts taken from reference TRBV7-2 and TRBJ2-7, reads GAGVSQSPSNKVTEKGKDVELRCDPISGHTALYWYRQSLGQGLEFLIYFQGNSAPDKSGLPSDRFSAERTGGSVSTLTIQRTQQEDSAVYLCASSRGPSYEQYFGPGTRLTVT.

This clone appeared a few times. The chain couples TRBV18 to TRBJ2-1, with no clear D. The V gene's germline CDR1 is KGHSH and CDR2 LQKENI. V lost 1 base and J lost 10, with 8 bases in between. The CDR3 loop spans 12 amino acids. The CDR3 reads CASSPQFQEQFF. The CDR3 region has the DNA TGTGCCAGCTCACCACAGTTCCAGGAGCAGTTCTTC.

J is TRBJ2-5 and V is TRBV6-1, with 8 bases aligning to TRBD1. After removal of 5 bases from V and 5 bases from J, the junction contained 10 bases not matched to a gene. In germline, CDR1 is MNHNS, CDR2 SASEGT. The CDR3 contains 15 residues. The CDR3 DNA sequence: TGTGCCAGCAGTAACAGACAGGGGCGGATGGAGACCCAGTACTTC. It encodes CASSNRQGRMETQYF.

The CDR3 nucleotides read TGCGCCAGCAGCCCGGCAGGGGCCGGGGGGCAAGAGACCCAGTACTTC. The encoded protein is CASSPAGAGGQETQYF. This chain uses TRBV5-1 with TRBJ2-5; a possible D gene is TRBD2 (7 bases). This CDR3 spans 16 amino acids. The V end was cut by 4 bases, the J end by 2 bases, with 18 bases between. Germline CDR1 SGHRS, CDR2 YFSETQ.

This clone was observed once. The chain has TRBV7-2 and TRBJ2-7, with 8 bases fitting TRBD2. J was trimmed by 3 bases and V by 3 bases; bases with no gene match: 7. The germline V gene has CDR1 SGHTA and CDR2 FQGNSA. The CDR3 is 15 amino acids. The CDR3 DNA sequence: TGTGCCAGCAGCTTCAGCGGGAGTGTTAACTACGAGCAGTACTTC. It specifies CASSFSGSVNYEQYF.

The J gene is TRBJ2-3, the V gene TRBV5-8; D remains unclear. CDR1 is SGHTS and CDR2 is YDEGEE in the germline V gene. There are 15 residues in the CDR3. The germline V and J ends were trimmed by 3 bases and 1 base, with 12 bases remaining between them. The CDR3 region has the DNA TGTGCCAGCAGCTCAGAAATGCTCCGCACAGATACGCAGTATTTT. This gives the protein CASSSEMLRTDTQYF.